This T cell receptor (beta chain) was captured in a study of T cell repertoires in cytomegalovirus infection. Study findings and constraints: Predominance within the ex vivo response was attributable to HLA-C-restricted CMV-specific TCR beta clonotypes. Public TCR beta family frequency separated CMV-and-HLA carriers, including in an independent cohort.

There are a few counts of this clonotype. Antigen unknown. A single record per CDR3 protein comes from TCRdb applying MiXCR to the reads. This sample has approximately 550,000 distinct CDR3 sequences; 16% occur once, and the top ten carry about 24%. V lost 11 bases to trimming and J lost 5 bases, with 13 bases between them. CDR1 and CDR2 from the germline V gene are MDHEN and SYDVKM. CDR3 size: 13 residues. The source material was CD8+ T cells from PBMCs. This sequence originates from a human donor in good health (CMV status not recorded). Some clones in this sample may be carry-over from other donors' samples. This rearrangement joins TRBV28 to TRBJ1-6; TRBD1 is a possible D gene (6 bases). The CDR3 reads CAGTDRHNSPLHF. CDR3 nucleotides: TGTGCCGGCACGGACAGACATAATTCACCCCTCCACTTT.